The 24 T cell receptor beta chains below all came from one sample that was sequenced in a study of T and B cells in COVID-19 patients. Blood genomic DNA input for TRB amplification was roughly 220-500 ng. TRB rearrangements were amplified by multiplex PCR with BIOMED2 TRB-A/B primers. TCRdb reprocessed the multiplex PCR reads with MiXCR, giving one entry per CDR3 protein. The sample contains over 15,000 distinct CDR3 sequences, 30% to 45% of which appear only once. Sequencing was performed on blood. These receptors were collected from a human donor with active COVID-19.

The V call is TRBV27, the J call TRBJ2-5; D is undetermined. The V end lost 0 bases, the J end lost 0 bases, and 8 bases lay between the germline ends. This CDR3 has 15 amino acids. Per germline, CDR1 MNHEY and CDR2 SMNVEV (reference sequence). For the CDR3, the DNA is TGTGCCAGCAGTTTATCTTGGCCTCACCAAGAGACCCAGTACTTC. Its protein product is CASSLSWPHQETQYF.

This sequence joins TRBV19 and TRBJ2-3, with 10 bases lining up with TRBD2. Germline loops: CDR1 LNHDA, CDR2 SQIVND (reference sequence). CDR3 length: 14 amino acids. The ends lost 6 bases at V and 4 bases at J; junction bases unmatched: 4. In DNA, the CDR3 is TGTGCCAGTAGCGGACTAGCGGACGCAGATACGCAGTATTTT. Translated, it gives CASSGLADADTQYF. The complete variable domain, with remaining parts taken from reference TRBV19 and TRBJ2-3, reads DGGITQSPKYLFRKEGQNVTLSCEQNLNHDAMYWYRQDPGQGLRLIYYSQIVNDFQKGDIAEGYSVSREKKESFPLTVTSAQKNPTAFYLCASSGLADADTQYFGPGTRLTVL.

This chain's CDR3 is CAGAGSGNTIYF. Here the CDR3 DNA reads TGTGCTGGGGCGGGCTCTGGAAACACCATATATTTT. The chain is built from TRBV5-4 and TRBJ1-3; possible D gene TRBD1, 5 bases. Per the germline V gene, CDR1 is SGHNT and CDR2 is YYREEE (reference sequence). The CDR3 contains 12 residues.

CDR3 nucleotide sequence: TGTGCCAGCCGAGGGACGGAGAAAGAGACCCAGTACTTC. Translated: CASRGTEKETQYF. The chain links TRBV7-2 to TRBJ2-5; perhaps D is TRBD1 or TRBD2 (5 bases each). Trimming shortened V by 8 bases and J by 3 bases, and 13 bases separated the two germline ends. Looked up from germline, CDR1 is SGHTA and CDR2 is FQGNSA. This CDR3 is built from 13 residues.

As concerns this clonotype: A read error is possible here, since a much larger clone lies one base away. The chain joins TRBV29-1 to TRBJ1-2; TRBD1 matches at 7 bases. V was pared by 5 bases and J by 2 bases, with 5 bases of the junction left unmatched. Germline assignment: CDR1 SQVTM and CDR2 ANQGSEA. There are 13 residues in the CDR3. The CDR3 sequence is CSVQGGTNYGYTF. The CDR3 DNA sequence: TGCAGCGTTCAGGGGGGGACCAACTATGGCTACACCTTC.

There are many counts of this clonotype. V and J are TRBV12-3 or TRBV12-4 and TRBJ2-2, with TRBD1 matching over 7 bases. This CDR3 is 15 amino acids long. The V gene end was trimmed by 6 bases and the J gene end by 4 bases; junction bases not matched to a gene: 8. CDR3: CASSLHRGATGELFF. In DNA, the CDR3 is TGTGCCAGCAGCCTGCACAGGGGAGCCACCGGGGAGCTGTTTTTT.

The chain couples TRBV5-4 to TRBJ1-1; the match to TRBD1 covers 11 bases. V dropped 7 bases and J dropped 4; count of bases not matched to a gene: 9. The CDR3 consists of 15 residues. CDR1 is SGHNT and CDR2 is YYREEE in the germline V gene (reference sequence). In DNA form, the CDR3 reads TGTGCCAGCTGGGACGGGACAGGGGGGGCCACTGAAGCTTTCTTT. It encodes CASWDGTGGATEAFF.

This clonotype is categorized as medium-sized (0.01 to 0.1%). V usage is TRBV6-5 and J usage is TRBJ2-7, with a possible D match to TRBD1 (7 bases). This CDR3 is built from 16 residues. V lost 7 bases and J 1 base, leaving 20 bases between the germline ends. The germline V gene has CDR1 MNHEY and CDR2 SVGAGI. The CDR3 here is CASTEGAGLESYEQYF. In nucleotides, the CDR3 is TGTGCCAGCACCGAGGGGGCGGGGTTAGAGTCCTACGAGCAGTACTTC.

In this sample, this clonotype turned up a few times. The rearrangement links TRBV19 to TRBJ2-3; 15 bases are a match to TRBD2. This CDR3 has 19 amino acids. The ends lost 3 bases at V and 0 bases at J; junction bases unmatched: 7. The V gene's germline CDR1 is LNHDA and CDR2 SQIVND (reference sequence). CDR3 nucleotide sequence: TGTGCCAGTAGTATGGCCGGACTAGCGGGGGGGGGTAGCACAGATACGCAGTATTTT. This translates into CASSMAGLAGGGSTDTQYF.

In the case of this clonotype: One base away lies a much larger clone, so this may be a sequencing read error. The V gene is TRBV29-1, the J gene TRBJ1-2, with D tentatively TRBD1 (5 bases). Germline V CDR1 and CDR2: SQVTM, ANQGSEA. The CDR3 loop spans 13 amino acids. V lost 6 bases to trimming and J lost 7 bases, with 18 bases between them. As DNA, the CDR3 is TGCAGCGTAAGCCTGAGGGGAAGGAGTGGCTACACCTTC. Amino acids: CSVSLRGRSGYTF.

The CDR3 bases are TGTGCCAGTAGTATAGCGGGGGGGCCGAACTACGAGCAGTACGTC. Amino acid sequence: CASSIAGGPNYEQYV. The gene calls are TRBV19 and TRBJ2-5; 8 bases line up with TRBD2. Gene TRBJ2-7 matches the end of the DNA better, so the J call may be wrong. Germline V gene data show CDR1 as LNHDA and CDR2 as SQIVND (reference sequence). The CDR3 is 15 residues long.

J is TRBJ1-4 and V is TRBV7-9; D is unclear. This CDR3 contains 12 residues. V shed 7 bases and J shed 6 bases, with 9 bases lying between them. Germline V CDR1 and CDR2: SEHNR, FQNEAQ (reference sequence). The CDR3 is CASTFMDEKLFF. Here the CDR3 DNA reads TGTGCCAGCACTTTTATGGATGAAAAACTGTTTTTT.

This clonotype rates as medium-sized (0.01 to 0.1%). This chain links TRBV19 with TRBJ2-1; D uncertain. The CDR3 length is 13 residues. V gave up 1 base and J gave up 6 bases, with 7 bases separating them. Germline V gene sequence: CDR1 LNHDA, CDR2 SQIVND (reference sequence). The CDR3 loop reads CASSIAQPNEQFF. The CDR3 DNA sequence: TGTGCCAGTAGTATAGCGCAGCCCAATGAGCAGTTCTTC.

This clonotype is medium-sized. The chain is built from TRBV19 and TRBJ2-3; D is perhaps TRBD2 (6 bases). The CDR3 loop spans 15 amino acids. Germline assignment: CDR1 LNHDA and CDR2 SQIVND (reference sequence). Trimming cost V 7 bases and J 3 bases, with 17 bases left between them. The CDR3 loop reads CASKDYLPSTDTQYF. The CDR3 DNA reads TGTGCCAGTAAGGACTACTTGCCCTCTACAGATACGCAGTATTTT.

The chain links TRBV19 to TRBJ1-2, with 9 bases lining up with TRBD1. The ends lost 3 bases at V and 4 bases at J; junction bases unmatched: 3. The germline CDR1 and CDR2 sequences are LNHDA and SQIVND (reference sequence). CDR3 length: 14 residues. DNA of the CDR3: TGTGCCAGTAGTATGACAGGGGGTGTCTATGGCTACACCTTC. This encodes CASSMTGGVYGYTF.

This clonotype was seen a few times. This chain connects TRBV6-6 to TRBJ2-3, with 16 bases identical to TRBD2. The CDR3 spans 17 residues. From germline, CDR1 is MNHNY and CDR2 SVGAGI (reference sequence). V trimming: 5 bases; J trimming: 4 bases; junction bases outside the gene matches: 6. The DNA for the CDR3 is TGTGCCAGCAGTGATTCCGGGACTAGCGGGGGGGCAGATACGCAGTATTTT. It encodes CASSDSGTSGGADTQYF.

V usage is TRBV7-2 and J usage is TRBJ2-1, with 10 bases identical to TRBD2. V was clipped by 3 bases and J by 2 bases; unmatched bases: 10. The CDR3 consists of 18 residues. Germline CDR1 is SGHTA and CDR2 is FQGNSA. The CDR3 DNA reads as TGTGCCAGCAGCTTGTGGGCTAGCGGGGGATTTACCTACAATGAGCAGTTCTTC. This gives the protein CASSLWASGGFTYNEQFF.

This clonotype was recorded a few times. V and J are TRBV13 and TRBJ1-1; possible D gene TRBD1, 5 bases. Trimming cost V 5 bases and J 5 bases, with 15 bases left between them. This CDR3 is 14 amino acids long. In germline, CDR1 is PRHDT, CDR2 FYEKMQ (reference sequence). CDR3 amino acids: CASSPAGYATEAFF. The CDR3 coding sequence is TGTGCCAGCAGCCCGGCAGGGTACGCGACTGAAGCTTTCTTT.

The CDR3 is CATEQGANTEAFF. The CDR3 coding sequence is TGTGCCACTGAACAGGGGGCGAACACTGAAGCTTTCTTT. The chain combines TRBV6-1 with TRBJ1-1; 9 bases agree with TRBD1. Losses at the gene ends were 10 bases for V and 1 base for J; bases not matched to a gene: 4. In germline, CDR1 is MNHNS, CDR2 SASEGT. This CDR3 is built from 13 residues.

This clonotype was recorded a few times. The V gene is TRBV15, the J gene TRBJ2-7, with D maybe TRBD2 (6 bases). The CDR3 is 13 residues long. V lost 6 bases and J 6 bases, leaving 15 bases between the germline ends. The V gene's germline CDR1 is LNHNV and CDR2 YYDKDF (reference sequence). CDR3: CATSTKDYSEQYF. The CDR3 bases are TGTGCCACCAGTACAAAGGACTACAGCGAGCAGTACTTC.

This clonotype was recorded once. This chain uses TRBV20-1 with TRBJ2-5, with 8 positions matching TRBD2. CDR1 and CDR2 from the germline V gene are DFQATT and SNEGSKA (reference sequence). V gave up 2 bases and J gave up 5 bases; unmatched junction bases: 13. CDR3 size: 16 residues. CDR3 amino acids: CSARPPRAGGRETQYF. The CDR3 DNA sequence: TGCAGTGCTAGACCGCCGAGGGCGGGGGGCCGGGAGACCCAGTACTTC.

The chain has TRBV12-3 or TRBV12-4 and TRBJ2-2, with D perhaps TRBD1 or TRBD2 (5 bases each). The ends were cut back, 1 base at V and 4 bases at J, with 16 bases in the middle. The CDR3 extends over 17 amino acids. The DNA of the CDR3 is TGTGCCAGCAGTTTAGGGGCCGGGGCGCGTTCCACCGGGGAGCTGTTTTTT. Translating it yields CASSLGAGARSTGELFF.

This clonotype has only a few counts. V and J are TRBV6-1 and TRBJ2-7, with unresolved D. Trimming stripped 6 bases from V and 2 bases from J, with 5 bases between. CDR1 is MNHNS and CDR2 is SASEGT in the germline V gene. The CDR3 has 11 residues. The CDR3 bases are TGTGCCAGCAGCTTACCCTACGAGCAGTACGTC. It translates to CASSLPYEQYV.

Only a few counts were recorded for this clonotype. The J gene is TRBJ2-7, the V gene TRBV11-1; TRBD2 matches 12 bases. This CDR3 region has 14 residues. The V gene's germline CDR1 is SGHAT and CDR2 FQDESV (reference sequence). Trimming cost V 4 bases and J 2 bases; bases outside gene matches: 0. This CDR3 reads CASSSSGGAYEQYV. CDR3 DNA sequence: TGTGCCAGCAGCTCTAGCGGGGGGGCCTACGAGCAGTACGTC.